This TCR beta chain was captured in a study of early T cells in non-severe SARS-CoV-2 infection. The CDR3 extends over 14 amino acids. Trimming removed 1 base at V and 7 bases at J, with 16 bases between. Per germline, CDR1 SQVTM and CDR2 ANQGSEA. This clonotype was observed many times. Each CDR3 protein is one row after TCRdb ran MiXCR on the 5' RACE reads. The data contain about 60,000 distinct CDR3 sequences, roughly 12% of them singletons. The V call is TRBV29-1, the J call TRBJ1-1, with D uncertain. Sequences were obtained from whole blood. This TCR was sampled from an adult who was a healthcare worker with PCR-confirmed SARS-CoV-2 infection or an uninfected control (not recorded which). In DNA form, the CDR3 reads TGCAGCGTTGAAGGAGCCACGGATTTCGGTGAAGCTTTCTTT. It is translated as CSVEGATDFGEAFF.